What follows are 15 T cell receptor beta chains derived from one specimen sequenced in a study of CD8 T cells in Susac syndrome. RNA totalling roughly 0.5 to 1 ug underwent reverse transcription with random hexamers. TCRdb reprocessed the immunoSEQ multiplex PCR reads via MiXCR and lists one record per CDR3 protein. The sample lists about 210,000 distinct CDR3 sequences; around 96% were seen once. The sample taken for sequencing was CD4+ T cells from PBMCs. The receptors were sampled from a human donor with multiple sclerosis.

The CDR3 DNA sequence: TGTGCCAGCAGTGCGTACAATCGGCAGTTCTTC. It translates to CASSAYNRQFF. The chain links TRBV12-3 or TRBV12-4 to TRBJ2-1; D gene uncertain. The CDR3 is made up of 11 amino acids. The germline V and J ends were trimmed by 5 bases and 12 bases, with 11 bases remaining between them.

The genes are TRBV29-1 and TRBJ1-2; D call uncertain. The germline V gene has CDR1 SQVTM and CDR2 ANQGSEA. The CDR3 sequence is 13 residues long. V lost 2 bases and J 4 bases, leaving 11 bases between the germline ends. CDR3 loop: CSVERQELYGYTF. In nucleotides, the CDR3 is TGCAGCGTTGAAAGGCAGGAACTCTATGGCTACACCTTC.

The V gene is TRBV20-1, the J gene TRBJ2-7; no definite D call. Germline V CDR1 and CDR2: DFQATT, SNEGSKA (reference sequence). V lost 3 bases and J lost 7, with 10 bases in between. There are 11 residues in the CDR3. The CDR3 coding sequence is TGCAGTGCTAGCTCTTTGCAGGAGCAGTACTTC. Translating it yields CSASSLQEQYF.

This chain joins TRBV7-9 and TRBJ2-5; TRBD2 matches 10 bases. Trimming cost V 5 bases and J 5 bases; bases outside gene matches: 14. This CDR3 region has 17 residues. Germline V CDR1 and CDR2: SEHNR, FQNEAQ (reference sequence). CDR3 residues: CASSPLRLAGAEETQYF. The DNA of the CDR3 is TGTGCCAGCAGCCCGTTACGCCTAGCGGGAGCCGAGGAGACCCAGTACTTC.

V gene TRBV6-6 combines with J gene TRBJ1-2; 9 positions match TRBD1. The germline V gene encodes CDR1 MNHNY and CDR2 SVGAGI (reference sequence). The CDR3 totals 13 residues. The J segment lost 6 bases and the V segment lost 5 bases, leaving 4 bases of the junction unmatched. CDR3 sequence reads: CASSDRGVDGYTF. DNA of the CDR3: TGTGCCAGCAGTGACAGGGGGGTGGATGGCTACACCTTC.

V gene TRBV7-9 combines with J gene TRBJ2-1; D is ambiguous. The CDR3 runs 15 residues. Germline lookup yields CDR1 SEHNR and CDR2 FQNEAQ (reference sequence). V was shortened by 1 base and J by 6 bases, with 13 bases between the two germline ends. The CDR3, as DNA: TGTGCCAGCAGCTTAGAACCCGCCTCGTCCAATGAGCAGTTCTTC. Residues: CASSLEPASSNEQFF.

The chain is built from TRBV7-9 and TRBJ2-1, with 12 nucleotides matching TRBD2. The CDR3 is made up of 16 amino acids. V shed 4 bases and J 8 bases; nucleotides not matched to a gene: 9. Germline V CDR1 and CDR2: SEHNR, FQNEAQ (reference sequence). The DNA for the CDR3 is TGTGCCAGCAGCTCCATACTAGCGGGAGGTCGGTATGAGCAGTTCTTC. This sequence encodes CASSSILAGGRYEQFF.

The chain combines TRBV30 with TRBJ2-7; D uncertain. This CDR3 comprises 11 residues. The germline V gene encodes CDR1 GTSNPN and CDR2 SVGIG (reference sequence). Trimming left V 8 bases short and J 2 bases short, with 10 bases between. DNA of the CDR3: TGTGCCGGTACAGTGACCTACGAGCAGTACTTC. It yields the protein CAGTVTYEQYF. Full variable domain (outside the CDR3, taken from reference TRBV30 and TRBJ2-7): SQTIHQWPATLVQPVGSPLSLECTVEGTSNPNLYWYRQAAGRGLQLLFYSVGIGQISSEVPQNLSASRPQDRQFILSSKKLLLSDSGFYLCAGTVTYEQYFGPGTRLTVT.

The CDR3 spells CASGTGLRETQYF. Here the CDR3 DNA reads TGTGCCAGCGGGACAGGGCTGCGAGAGACCCAGTACTTC. The chain is built from TRBV2 and TRBJ2-5; 9 nucleotides line up with TRBD1. Per the germline V gene, CDR1 is SNHLY and CDR2 is FYNNEI. The CDR3 sequence is 13 residues long. V gave up 8 bases and J gave up 4 bases; unmatched junction bases: 5.

This rearrangement joins TRBV4-2 to TRBJ1-2; perhaps TRBD1 as D (5 bases). CDR1 is LGHNA and CDR2 is YNFKEQ in the germline V gene. This CDR3 comprises 13 residues. The ends were cut back, 0 bases at V and 6 bases at J, with 8 bases in the middle. The CDR3 DNA is TGTGCCAGCAGCCAAGAACAGGTGGATGGCTACACCTTC. Its protein product is CASSQEQVDGYTF.

The chain uses TRBV7-2 and TRBJ2-1, with D maybe TRBD1 (6 bases). Germline CDR1 SGHTA, CDR2 FQGNSA. V was cut by 5 bases and J by 8 bases, with 16 bases left in between. The CDR3 extends over 14 amino acids. The CDR3 reads CASSPEGGRDEQFF. The CDR3 region has the DNA TGTGCCAGCAGCCCAGAAGGGGGTAGGGATGAGCAGTTCTTC.

The rearrangement uses TRBV9 and TRBJ1-2, with a weak D call TRBD1 (5 bases). The CDR3 length is 14 residues. Germline V gene data show CDR1 as SGDLS and CDR2 as YYNGEE. Trimming removed 0 bases at V and 8 bases at J, with 14 bases between. CDR3 protein: CASSVAGGARGYTF. The CDR3 DNA is TGTGCCAGCAGCGTAGCCGGCGGGGCAAGGGGCTACACCTTC.

The CDR3 here is CASSPIAFPYEQYF. The CDR3 DNA sequence: TGTGCCAGCAGCCCGATCGCCTTCCCCTACGAGCAGTACTTC. The chain recombines TRBV7-8 with TRBJ2-7; D is unclear. The CDR3 is 14 residues long. Germline-derived CDR1 and CDR2 are SGHVS and FQNEAQ. The V and J ends lost 5 bases and 2 bases respectively, with 13 bases between them.

This clonotype was counted a single time. The CDR3 DNA sequence: TGTGCCAGCAGTTTAGCGACAGGGGACAGGGGGTCAGAGACCCAGTACTTC. This sequence encodes CASSLATGDRGSETQYF. The chain has TRBV12-3 or TRBV12-4 and TRBJ2-5; 11 bases are a match to TRBD1. Trimming removed 0 bases from V and 4 bases from J; junction bases left unmatched: 7. The CDR3 contains 17 residues.

This clonotype was observed a few times. V gene TRBV12-3 or TRBV12-4 combines with J gene TRBJ2-2; D is undetermined. The CDR3 is made up of 12 amino acids. Trimming stripped 4 bases from V and 0 bases from J, with 0 bases between. The CDR3 is CASSSNTGELFF. The CDR3 DNA sequence: TGTGCCAGCAGTTCGAACACCGGGGAGCTGTTTTTT.